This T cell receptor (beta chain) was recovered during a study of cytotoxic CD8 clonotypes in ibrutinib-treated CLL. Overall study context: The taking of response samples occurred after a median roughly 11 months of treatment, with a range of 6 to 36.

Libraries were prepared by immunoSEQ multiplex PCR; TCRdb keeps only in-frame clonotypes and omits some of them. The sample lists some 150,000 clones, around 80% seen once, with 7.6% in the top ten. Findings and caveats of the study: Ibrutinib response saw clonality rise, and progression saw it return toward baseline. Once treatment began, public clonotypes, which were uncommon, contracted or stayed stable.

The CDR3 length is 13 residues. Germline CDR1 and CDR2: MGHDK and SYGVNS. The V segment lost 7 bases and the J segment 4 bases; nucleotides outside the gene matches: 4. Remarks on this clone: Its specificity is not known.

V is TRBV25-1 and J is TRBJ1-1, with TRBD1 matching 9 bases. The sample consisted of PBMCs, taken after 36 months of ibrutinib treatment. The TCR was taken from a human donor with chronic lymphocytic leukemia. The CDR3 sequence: CASTTGGGTEAFF. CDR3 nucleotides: TGTGCCAGCACAACAGGGGGCGGCACTGAAGCTTTCTTT.